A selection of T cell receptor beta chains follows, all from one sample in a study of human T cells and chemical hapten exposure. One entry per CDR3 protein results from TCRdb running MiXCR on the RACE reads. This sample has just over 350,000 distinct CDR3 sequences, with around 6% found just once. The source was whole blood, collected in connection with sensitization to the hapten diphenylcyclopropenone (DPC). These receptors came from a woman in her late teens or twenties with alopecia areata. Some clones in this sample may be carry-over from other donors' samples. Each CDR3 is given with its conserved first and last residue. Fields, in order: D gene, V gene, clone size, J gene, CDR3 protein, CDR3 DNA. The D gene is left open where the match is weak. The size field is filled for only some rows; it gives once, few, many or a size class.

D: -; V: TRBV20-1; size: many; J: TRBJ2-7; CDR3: CSASPGTHSYEQYF; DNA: TGCAGTGCTAGTCCCGGGACACACTCCTACGAGCAGTACTTC
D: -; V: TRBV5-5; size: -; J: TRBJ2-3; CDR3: CASSYRTSTDTQYF; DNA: TGTGCCAGCAGCTACCGGACTAGCACAGATACGCAGTATTTT
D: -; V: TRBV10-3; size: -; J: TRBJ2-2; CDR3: CAIKSGYQDTGELFF; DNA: TGTGCCATCAAGTCCGGCTACCAAGACACCGGGGAGCTGTTTTTT
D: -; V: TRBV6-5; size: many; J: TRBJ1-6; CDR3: CASSPNPGYNSPLHF; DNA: TGTGCCAGCAGCCCCAATCCAGGGTATAATTCACCCCTCCACTTT
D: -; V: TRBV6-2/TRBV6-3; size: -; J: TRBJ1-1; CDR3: CASRKSADSEAFF; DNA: TGTGCCAGCAGAAAATCCGCGGATTCTGAAGCTTTCTTT
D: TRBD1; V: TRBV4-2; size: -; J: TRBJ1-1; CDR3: CASSPGTGVKNTEAFF; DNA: TGTGCCAGCAGCCCCGGCACAGGGGTCAAGAACACTGAAGCTTTCTTT
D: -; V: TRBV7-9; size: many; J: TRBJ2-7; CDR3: CASSSAQYEQYF; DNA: TGTGCCAGCAGCTCGGCCCAATACGAGCAGTACTTC
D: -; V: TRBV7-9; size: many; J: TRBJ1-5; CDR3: CASSLTLREPQHF; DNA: TGTGCCAGCAGCCTTACCCTGCGGGAGCCCCAGCATTTT
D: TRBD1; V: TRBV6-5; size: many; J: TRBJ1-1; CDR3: CASSYPGQGKAEAFF; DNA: TGTGCCAGCAGTTACCCCGGACAGGGGAAGGCTGAAGCTTTCTTT
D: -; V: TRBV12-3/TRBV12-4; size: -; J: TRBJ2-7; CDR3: CASSFSRVDREQYF; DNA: TGTGCCAGCAGTTTTTCCAGGGTGGATCGCGAGCAGTACTTC
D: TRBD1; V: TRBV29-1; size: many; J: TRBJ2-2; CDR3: CSVVGAGQGRSTGELFF; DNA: TGCAGCGTTGTTGGAGCGGGACAGGGGAGGTCCACCGGGGAGCTGTTTTTT
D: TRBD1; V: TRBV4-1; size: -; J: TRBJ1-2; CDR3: CASSRVGTGGGGYTF; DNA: TGCGCCAGCAGCCGAGTAGGGACAGGGGGCGGCGGCTACACCTTC
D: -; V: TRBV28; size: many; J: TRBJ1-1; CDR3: CATRGGDEAFF; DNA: TGTGCCACAAGGGGGGGAGACGAAGCTTTCTTT
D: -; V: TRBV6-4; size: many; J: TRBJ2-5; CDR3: CASSETEQETQYF; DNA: TGTGCCAGCAGTGAGACGGAACAAGAGACCCAGTACTTC
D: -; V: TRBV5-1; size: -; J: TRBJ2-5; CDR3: CASRSRGTYQETQYF; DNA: TGCGCCAGCAGGTCAAGGGGGACGTACCAAGAGACCCAGTACTTC
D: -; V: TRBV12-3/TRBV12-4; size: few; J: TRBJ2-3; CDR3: CASSGVERDSTDTQYF; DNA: TGTGCCAGCAGTGGGGTTGAAAGGGACAGCACAGATACGCAGTATTTT
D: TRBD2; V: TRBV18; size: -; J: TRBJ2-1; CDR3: CASSPLSGGDNEQFF; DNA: TGTGCCAGCTCACCCCTTAGCGGGGGGGACAATGAGCAGTTCTTC
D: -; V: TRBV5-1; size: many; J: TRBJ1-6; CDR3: CASSLEDQVHSPLHF; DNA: TGCGCCAGCAGCTTGGAGGATCAGGTCCATTCACCCCTCCACTTT
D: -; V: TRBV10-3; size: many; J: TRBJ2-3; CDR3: CAISAPDLSTDTQYF; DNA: TGTGCCATCAGTGCACCGGACCTTAGCACAGATACGCAGTATTTT
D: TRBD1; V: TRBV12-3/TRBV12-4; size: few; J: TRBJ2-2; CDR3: CASSVDRATGELFF; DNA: TGTGCCAGCAGTGTTGACAGGGCCACCGGGGAGCTGTTTTTT
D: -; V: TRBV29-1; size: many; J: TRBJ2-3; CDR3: CSVEPGRDTQYF; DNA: TGCAGCGTTGAGCCTGGCCGGGATACGCAGTATTTT
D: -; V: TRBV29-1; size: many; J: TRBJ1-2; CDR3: CSVGSPSYTF; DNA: TGCAGCGTTGGGTCTCCCAGCTACACCTTC
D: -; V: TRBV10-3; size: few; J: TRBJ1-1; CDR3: CAISSLRGRRGSTEAFF; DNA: TGTGCCATCAGTTCCCTCCGGGGACGGAGAGGCAGCACTGAAGCTTTCTTT
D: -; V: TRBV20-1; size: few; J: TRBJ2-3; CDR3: CSARRAVGTDTQYF; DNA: TGCAGTGCCCGACGGGCAGTGGGCACAGATACGCAGTATTTT
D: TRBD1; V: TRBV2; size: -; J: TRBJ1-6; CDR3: CATLDGTGYNSPLHF; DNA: TGTGCCACCTTGGACGGGACAGGGTATAATTCACCCCTCCACTTT
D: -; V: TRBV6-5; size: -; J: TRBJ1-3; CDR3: CATSYHDGGTGNTIYF; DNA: TGTGCCACTAGTTATCACGACGGGGGGACGGGAAACACCATATATTTT
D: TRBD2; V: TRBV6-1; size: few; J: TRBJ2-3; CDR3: CASSELSGGTDTQYF; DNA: TGTGCCAGCAGTGAACTAAGCGGGGGCACAGATACGCAGTATTTT
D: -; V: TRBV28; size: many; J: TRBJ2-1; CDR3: CASSSDVRAEQFF; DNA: TGTGCCAGCAGTTCGGACGTCAGGGCTGAGCAGTTCTTC
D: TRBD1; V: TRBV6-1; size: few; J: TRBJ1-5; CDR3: CASSGPGQSNSNQPQHF; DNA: TGTGCCAGCAGTGGACCGGGACAGTCTAATAGCAATCAGCCCCAGCATTTT
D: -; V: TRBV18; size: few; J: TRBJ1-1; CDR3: CASSSFGDTEAFF; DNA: TGTGCCAGCTCGTCATTCGGGGATACTGAAGCTTTCTTT
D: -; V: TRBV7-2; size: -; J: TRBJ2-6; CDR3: CASSLSGGTGANVLTF; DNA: TGTGCCAGCAGCTTATCCGGGGGAACTGGGGCCAACGTCCTGACTTTC
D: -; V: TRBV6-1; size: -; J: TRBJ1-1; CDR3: CASSEYSQRGTEAFF; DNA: TGTGCCAGCAGTGAATACAGTCAAAGGGGCACTGAAGCTTTCTTT
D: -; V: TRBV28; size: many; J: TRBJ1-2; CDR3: CASSSDYRGYGYTF; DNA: TGTGCCAGCAGTTCGGACTATCGTGGCTATGGCTACACCTTC
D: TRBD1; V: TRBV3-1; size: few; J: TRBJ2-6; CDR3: CASSLRGTGYSGANVLTF; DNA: TGTGCCAGCAGCCTCAGGGGGACAGGATACTCTGGGGCCAACGTCCTGACTTTC
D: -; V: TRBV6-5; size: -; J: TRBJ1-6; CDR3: CATRSLTGALGFGPLHF; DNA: TGTGCCACTAGAAGCCTCACGGGGGCCCTGGGTTTTGGACCCCTCCACTTT
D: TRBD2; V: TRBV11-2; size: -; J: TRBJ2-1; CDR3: CASSSTSVEEFF; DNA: TGTGCCAGCAGCTCGACTAGCGTAGAGGAGTTCTTC
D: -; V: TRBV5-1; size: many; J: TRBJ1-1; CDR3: CASTFTGDTEAFF; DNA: TGCGCCAGCACCTTTACAGGAGACACTGAAGCTTTCTTT
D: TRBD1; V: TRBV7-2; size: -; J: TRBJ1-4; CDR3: CASTRPDRAEKLFF; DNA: TGTGCCAGCACCAGACCGGACAGGGCTGAAAAACTGTTTTTT
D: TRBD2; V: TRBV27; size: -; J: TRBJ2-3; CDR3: CASSFWSSGVSTDTQYF; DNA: TGTGCCAGCAGTTTTTGGTCTAGCGGGGTTAGCACAGATACGCAGTATTTT
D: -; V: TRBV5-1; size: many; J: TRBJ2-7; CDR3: CASSLERNEQYF; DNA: TGCGCCAGCAGCTTGGAACGGAACGAGCAGTACTTC
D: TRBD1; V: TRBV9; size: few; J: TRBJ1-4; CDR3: CASSAQGQGGEKLFF; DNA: TGTGCCAGCAGCGCGCAAGGACAGGGAGGGGAAAAACTGTTTTTT
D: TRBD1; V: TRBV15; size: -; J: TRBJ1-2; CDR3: CATSGLGDSKGYTF; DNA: TGTGCCACGTCAGGGTTGGGGGACAGTAAGGGCTACACCTTC
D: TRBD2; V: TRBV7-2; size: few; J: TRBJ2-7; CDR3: CASSLAASGAQYEQYF; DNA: TGTGCCAGCAGCTTAGCGGCTAGCGGGGCCCAGTACGAGCAGTACTTC
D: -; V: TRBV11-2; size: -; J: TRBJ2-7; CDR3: CASSLEAQGTYEQYF; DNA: TGTGCCAGCAGCTTAGAAGCGCAGGGCACCTACGAGCAGTACTTC
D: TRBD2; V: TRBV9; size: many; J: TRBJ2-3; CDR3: CASSVAGGGVPPRGTDTQYF; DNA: TGTGCCAGCAGCGTAGCGGGCGGGGGGGTGCCCCCCCGGGGCACAGATACGCAGTATTTT